This entry lists 9 T cell receptor beta chains sequenced from one sample in a study of cytomegalovirus exposure and HLA in healthy donors. The PCR employed 60 Vbeta primers together with 13 Jbeta primers. Method: immunoSEQ multiplex PCR; TCRdb's copy keeps in-frame clones and lacks some. In all, the sample yields 70,000 to 75,000 clones. Material: PBMCs. Receptors originate from a female donor in good health and CMV-seropositive.

V and J are TRBV27 and TRBJ2-2; TRBD2 matches at 11 bases. The CDR3 contains 17 residues. J gave up 1 base and V 3 bases, and 4 bases lay outside the gene matches. Germline CDR1 is MNHEY and CDR2 is SMNVEV (reference sequence). The CDR3 spells CASSFPSGGLNTGELFF. CDR3 nucleotides: TGTGCCAGCAGTTTCCCTAGCGGGGGGCTGAACACCGGGGAGCTGTTTTTT.

This chain uses TRBV7-9 with TRBJ1-6; D call uncertain. There are 14 residues in the CDR3. Germline V gives CDR1 SEHNR, CDR2 FQNEAQ (reference sequence). The V end was cut by 6 bases, the J end by 7 bases, with 13 bases between. CDR3 nucleotide sequence: TGTGCCAGCAGGTCTGAACAGCTGAATTCACCCCTCCACTTT. Protein: CASRSEQLNSPLHF. Complete variable domain (other parts from reference TRBV7-9 and TRBJ1-6): DTGVSQNPRHKITKRGQNVTFRCDPISEHNRLYWYRQTLGQGPEFLTYFQNEAQLEKSRLLSDRFSAERPKGSFSTLEIQRTEQGDSAMYLCASRSEQLNSPLHFGNGTRLTVT.

Comment on this clone: Other DNA sequences in this specimen translate into the identical CDR3. The CDR3 spells CASSLNPGTDTQYF. CDR3 DNA: TGTGCCAGCAGCTTAAATCCGGGCACAGATACGCAGTATTTT. The V and J genes are TRBV7-3 and TRBJ2-3; D not resolved. V lost 1 base and J lost 1, with 6 bases in between. The CDR3 covers 14 residues. Germline lookup yields CDR1 SGHTA and CDR2 FQGTGA.

The chain is built from TRBV27 and TRBJ2-7; 8 bases line up with TRBD1. The CDR3 covers 14 residues. Germline loops: CDR1 MNHEY, CDR2 SMNVEV (reference sequence). The V and J ends lost 5 bases and 3 bases, in that order; junction bases with no gene match: 6. CDR3 amino acids: CASSEQGGFYEQYF. The CDR3 DNA follows: TGTGCCAGCAGTGAACAGGGGGGTTTCTACGAGCAGTACTTC.

The chain combines TRBV5-1 with TRBJ2-2; TRBD2 aligns across 8 bases. Germline V gene lookup returns CDR1 SGHRS and CDR2 YFSETQ. Trimming took 0 bases from V and 6 from J; bases not matched to a gene: 7. This CDR3 spans 16 amino acids. The CDR3 sequence: CASSLAVGGGAGELFF. The CDR3 coding sequence is TGCGCCAGCAGCTTGGCGGTCGGGGGGGGCGCCGGGGAGCTGTTTTTT.

The rearrangement joins TRBV29-1 to TRBJ2-7, with 7 bases identical to TRBD1. The length of the CDR3 is 11 residues. Trimming cost V 6 bases and J 1 base; bases outside gene matches: 0. The germline V gene has CDR1 SQVTM and CDR2 ANQGSEA. CDR3 region: CSVRGSYEQYF. DNA for the CDR3: TGCAGCGTCAGGGGGTCCTACGAGCAGTACTTC.

In nucleotides, the CDR3 is TGTGCCAGCTCACCACGAGGCGGGAGAACGAACGAGCAGTACTTC. This sequence encodes CASSPRGGRTNEQYF. The rearrangement links TRBV18 to TRBJ2-7; 7 bases map to TRBD2. The CDR3 extends over 15 amino acids. Germline-derived CDR1 and CDR2 are KGHSH and LQKENI. J gave up 5 bases and V 1 base, and 8 bases lay outside the gene matches.

The chain employs TRBV6-1 and TRBJ1-5, with 7 bases lining up with TRBD1. The V gene end was trimmed by 2 bases and the J gene end by 0 bases; junction bases not matched to a gene: 7. Germline CDR1 MNHNS, CDR2 SASEGT. The CDR3 sequence is 17 residues long. The CDR3 here is CASSEYGGQYSNQPQHF. The CDR3, as DNA: TGTGCCAGCAGTGAATATGGGGGACAGTATAGCAATCAGCCCCAGCATTTT.

The chain combines TRBV4-1 with TRBJ1-2; TRBD1 matches 7 bases. The CDR3 spans 14 residues. Germline lookup yields CDR1 MGHRA and CDR2 YSYEKL. Losses at the gene ends were 3 bases for V and 7 bases for J; bases not matched to a gene: 8. CDR3 bases: TGCGCCAGCAGCCACCGGCCAGGGGGTGGTGGCTACACCTTC. As protein: CASSHRPGGGGYTF.